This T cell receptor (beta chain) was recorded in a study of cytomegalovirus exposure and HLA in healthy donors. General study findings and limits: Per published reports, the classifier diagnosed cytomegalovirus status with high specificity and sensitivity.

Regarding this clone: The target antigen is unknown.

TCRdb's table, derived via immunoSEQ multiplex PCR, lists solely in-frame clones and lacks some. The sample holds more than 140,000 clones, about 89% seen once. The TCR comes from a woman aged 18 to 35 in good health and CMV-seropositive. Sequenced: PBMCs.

The CDR3, as DNA: TGTGCCAGCAGCTTCGTCAATCACGGGAACAATGAGCAGTTCTTC. Protein: CASSFVNHGNNEQFF. The chain employs TRBV7-2 and TRBJ2-1; maybe TRBD2 (5 bases). The CDR3 is 15 amino acids. Germline assignment: CDR1 SGHTA and CDR2 FQGNSA. Deletions cut 3 bases from V and 5 bases from J, with 14 bases between. The full variable domain, in which reference TRBV7-2 and TRBJ2-1 provide the parts outside the CDR3, is GAGVSQSPSNKVTEKGKDVELRCDPISGHTALYWYRQSLGQGLEFLIYFQGNSAPDKSGLPSDRFSAERTGGSVSTLTIQRTQQEDSAVYLCASSFVNHGNNEQFFGPGTRLTVL.